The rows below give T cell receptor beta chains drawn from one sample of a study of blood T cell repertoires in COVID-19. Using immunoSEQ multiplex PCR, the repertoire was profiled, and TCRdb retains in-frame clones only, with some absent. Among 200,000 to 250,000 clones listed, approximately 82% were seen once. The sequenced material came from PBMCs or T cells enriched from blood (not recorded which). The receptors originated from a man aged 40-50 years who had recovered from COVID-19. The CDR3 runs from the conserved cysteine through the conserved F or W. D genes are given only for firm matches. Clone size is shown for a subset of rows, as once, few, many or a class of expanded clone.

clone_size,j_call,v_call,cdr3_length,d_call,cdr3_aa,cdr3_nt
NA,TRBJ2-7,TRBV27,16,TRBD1,CASSSAGTGGSYEQYF,TGTGCCAGCAGTTCCGCGGGGACAGGGGGATCCTACGAGCAGTACTTC
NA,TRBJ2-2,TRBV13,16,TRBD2,CASSRMTSSNTGELFF,TGTGCCAGCAGCCGAATGACTAGCTCGAACACCGGGGAGCTGTTTTTT
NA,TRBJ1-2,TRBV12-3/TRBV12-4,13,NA,CASSRGYDYGYTF,TGTGCCAGCAGCCGGGGGTACGACTATGGCTACACCTTC
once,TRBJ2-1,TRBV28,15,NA,CASRIQGLADNEQFF,TGTGCCAGCAGAATACAGGGCCTGGCAGACAATGAGCAGTTCTTC
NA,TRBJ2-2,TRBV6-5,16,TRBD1,CASSYRSGQGERELFF,TGTGCCAGCAGTTACCGGTCCGGACAGGGGGAGAGGGAGCTGTTTTTT
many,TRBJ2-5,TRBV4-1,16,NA,CASSQSRPQGQETQYF,TGCGCCAGCAGCCAGTCACGTCCACAGGGTCAAGAGACCCAGTACTTC
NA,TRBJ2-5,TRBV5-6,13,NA,CASILQGRETQYF,TGTGCCAGCATCCTACAGGGCCGTGAGACCCAGTACTTC
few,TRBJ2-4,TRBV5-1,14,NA,CASSLEGGLQIQYF,TGCGCCAGCAGCTTGGAAGGCGGGCTACAGATTCAGTACTTC
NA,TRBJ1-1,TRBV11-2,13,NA,CASSLRVLTEAFF,TGTGCCAGCAGCCTGAGAGTCCTCACTGAAGCTTTCTTT
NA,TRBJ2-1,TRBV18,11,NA,CATSPGSEQFF,TGTGCCACGAGTCCAGGGTCTGAGCAGTTCTTC
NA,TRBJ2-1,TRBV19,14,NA,CASRGRPRGNEQFF,TGTGCCAGCCGAGGGCGGCCGAGAGGAAATGAGCAGTTCTTC
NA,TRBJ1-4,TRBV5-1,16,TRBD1,CASSSGQGASNEKLFF,TGCGCCAGCAGCTCGGGACAGGGGGCTTCAAATGAAAAACTGTTTTTT
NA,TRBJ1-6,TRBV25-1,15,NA,CASIGQGYRDSPLHF,TGTGCCAGCATTGGCCAGGGTTACAGGGATTCACCCCTCCACTTT
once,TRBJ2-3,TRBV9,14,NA,CASSVLDNTDTQYF,TGTGCCAGCAGCGTACTGGACAACACAGATACGCAGTATTTT
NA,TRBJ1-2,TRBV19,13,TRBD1,CASRSRDRGGYTF,TGTGCCAGTAGGTCCCGGGACAGGGGCGGCTACACCTTC
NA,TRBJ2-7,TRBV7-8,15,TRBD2,CASSLSSGKVYEQYF,TGTGCCAGCAGCTTATCTAGCGGGAAAGTCTACGAGCAGTACTTC
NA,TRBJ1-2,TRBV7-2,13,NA,CASSLEFRGGYTF,TGTGCCAGCAGCTTAGAGTTTCGGGGGGGCTACACCTTC
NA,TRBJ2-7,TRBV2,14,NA,CASSANPVSYEQYF,TGTGCCAGCAGCGCTAATCCCGTCTCCTACGAGCAGTACTTC
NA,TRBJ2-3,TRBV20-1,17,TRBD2,CSASGAGGFASTDTQYF,TGCAGTGCTAGTGGTGCCGGGGGGTTTGCTAGCACAGATACGCAGTATTTT
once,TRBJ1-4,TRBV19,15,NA,CASTYYATTNEKLFF,TGTGCCAGCACCTATTACGCCACAACTAATGAAAAACTGTTTTTT
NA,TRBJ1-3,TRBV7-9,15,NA,CASSLRQGEGNTIYF,TGTGCCAGCAGCTTAAGGCAGGGCGAAGGAAACACCATATATTTT
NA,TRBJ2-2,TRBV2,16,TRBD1,CASSAQGAANTGELFF,TGTGCCAGCAGCGCCCAGGGGGCTGCGAACACCGGGGAGCTGTTTTTT
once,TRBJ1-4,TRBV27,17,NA,CASSFWAGQTTNEKLFF,TGTGCCAGCAGTTTTTGGGCAGGGCAAACAACTAATGAAAAACTGTTTTTT
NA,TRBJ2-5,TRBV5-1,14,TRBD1,CASSRDREQETQYF,TGCGCCAGCAGCCGCGACAGGGAACAAGAGACCCAGTACTTC
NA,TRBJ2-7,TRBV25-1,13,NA,CASSDEHRTEQYF,TGTGCCAGCAGTGACGAGCACAGAACCGAGCAGTACTTC
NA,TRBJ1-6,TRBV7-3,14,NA,CASSLSSYNSPLHF,TGTGCCAGCAGCTTGAGCTCCTATAATTCACCCCTCCACTTT
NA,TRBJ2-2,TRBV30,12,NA,CAWIRGTGELFF,TGTGCCTGGATCCGGGGGACCGGGGAGCTGTTTTTT
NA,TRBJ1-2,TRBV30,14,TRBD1,CAWSPRDRGMGYTF,TGTGCCTGGAGTCCACGGGACAGGGGTATGGGCTACACCTTC
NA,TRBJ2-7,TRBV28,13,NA,CASRRRTPYEQYF,TGTGCCAGCAGGCGAAGAACCCCCTACGAGCAGTACTTC
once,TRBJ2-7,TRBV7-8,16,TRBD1,CASSLGQGQGAGEQYF,TGTGCCAGCAGCTTAGGCCAGGGACAGGGGGCGGGGGAGCAGTACTTC
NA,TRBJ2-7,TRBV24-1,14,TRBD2,CATSDGTSGYEQYF,TGTGCCACCAGCGATGGGACTAGCGGGTACGAGCAGTACTTC
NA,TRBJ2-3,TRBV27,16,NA,CASSLFMGGPPDTQYF,TGTGCCAGCAGTTTATTTATGGGGGGGCCGCCAGATACGCAGTATTTT
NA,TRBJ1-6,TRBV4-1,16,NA,CASSQENQGYNSPLHF,TGCGCCAGCAGCCAAGAAAATCAGGGGTATAATTCACCCCTCCACTTT
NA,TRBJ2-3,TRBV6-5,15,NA,CASARGAISTDTQYF,TGTGCCAGTGCTCGGGGGGCCATTAGCACAGATACGCAGTATTTT
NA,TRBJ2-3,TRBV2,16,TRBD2,CASSEWSGTSTDTQYF,TGTGCCAGCAGTGAATGGAGCGGGACTAGCACAGATACGCAGTATTTT
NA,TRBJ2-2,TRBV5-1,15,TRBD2,CASSSGLAGTGELFF,TGCGCCAGCAGCTCCGGACTAGCGGGGACCGGGGAGCTGTTTTTT
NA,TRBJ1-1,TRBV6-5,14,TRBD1,CASSRDRMNTEAFF,TGTGCCAGCAGCAGGGACAGGATGAACACTGAAGCTTTCTTT
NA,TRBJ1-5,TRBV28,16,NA,CASSLGGSFGNQPQHF,TGTGCCAGCAGTTTGGGTGGGAGTTTCGGCAATCAGCCCCAGCATTTT
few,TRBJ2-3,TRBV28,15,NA,CASSSPGSGTDTQYF,TGTGCCAGCAGTTCCCCAGGGTCTGGCACAGATACGCAGTATTTT
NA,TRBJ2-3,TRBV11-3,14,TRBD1,CASSLGVDRETQYF,TGTGCCAGCAGCTTAGGGGTGGACAGGGAGACGCAGTATTTT
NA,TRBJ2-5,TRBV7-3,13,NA,CASSRSAAETQYF,TGTGCCAGCAGCCGCAGTGCAGCGGAGACCCAGTACTTC
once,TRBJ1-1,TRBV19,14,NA,CASWDNKMNTEAFF,TGTGCCTCCTGGGACAACAAGATGAACACTGAAGCTTTCTTT